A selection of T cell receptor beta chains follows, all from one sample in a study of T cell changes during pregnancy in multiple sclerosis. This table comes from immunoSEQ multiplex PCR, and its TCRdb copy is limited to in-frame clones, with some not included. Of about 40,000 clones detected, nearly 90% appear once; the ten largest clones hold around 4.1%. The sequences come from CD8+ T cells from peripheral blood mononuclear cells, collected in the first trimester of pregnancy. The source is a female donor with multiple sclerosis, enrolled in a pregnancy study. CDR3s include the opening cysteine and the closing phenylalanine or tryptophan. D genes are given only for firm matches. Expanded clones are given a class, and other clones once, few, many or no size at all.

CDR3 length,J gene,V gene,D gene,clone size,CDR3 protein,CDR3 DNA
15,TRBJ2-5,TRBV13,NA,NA,CASSLAFSGRETQYF,TGTGCCAGCAGCTTAGCATTTTCAGGGAGGGAGACCCAGTACTTC
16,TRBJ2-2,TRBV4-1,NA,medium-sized,CASRDSTNGDTGELFF,TGCGCCAGCAGAGATAGCACGAACGGGGACACCGGGGAGCTGTTTTTT
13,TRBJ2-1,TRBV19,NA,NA,CASSIGGVDEQFF,TGTGCCAGTAGTATAGGGGGGGTCGATGAGCAGTTCTTC
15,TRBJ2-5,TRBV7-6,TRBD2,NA,CASSLRDYIQETQYF,TGTGCCAGCAGCTTACGGGACTACATCCAAGAGACCCAGTACTTC
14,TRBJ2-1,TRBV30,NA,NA,CAWEAETSYNEQFF,TGTGCCTGGGAAGCGGAAACCTCCTACAATGAGCAGTTCTTC
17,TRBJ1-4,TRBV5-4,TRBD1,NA,CASSFWPDRGPNEKLFF,TGTGCCAGCAGCTTTTGGCCGGACAGGGGACCTAATGAAAAACTGTTTTTT
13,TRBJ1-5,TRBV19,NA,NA,CASSIHRNQPQHF,TGTGCCAGTAGTATACACAGGAATCAGCCCCAGCATTTT
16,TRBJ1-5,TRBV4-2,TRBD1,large,CASSQDGAGQPQPQHF,TGTGCCAGCAGCCAAGATGGGGCGGGACAGCCCCAGCCCCAGCATTTT
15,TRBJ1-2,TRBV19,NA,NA,CASSIYLTANYGYTF,TGTGCCAGTAGTATTTATTTAACAGCTAACTATGGCTACACCTTC
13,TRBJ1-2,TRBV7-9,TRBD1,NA,CASSRDSNYGYTF,TGTGCCAGCAGCCGGGACAGTAACTATGGCTACACCTTC
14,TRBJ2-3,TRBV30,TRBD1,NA,CAWSVIGGKDTQYF,TGTGCCTGGAGTGTAATAGGGGGCAAAGATACGCAGTATTTT
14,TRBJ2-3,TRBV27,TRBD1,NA,CASSLWTGSNTQYF,TGTGCCAGCAGTCTATGGACAGGGTCAAATACGCAGTATTTT
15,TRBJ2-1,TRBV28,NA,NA,CASSLWWGGLNEQFF,TGTGCCAGCAGTTTATGGTGGGGGGGCCTCAATGAGCAGTTCTTC
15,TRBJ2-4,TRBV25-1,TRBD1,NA,CASSDAGGVKNIQYF,TGTGCCAGCAGTGATGCAGGGGGCGTCAAAAACATTCAGTACTTC
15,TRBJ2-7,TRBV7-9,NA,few,CASSGLIRGSYEQYF,TGTGCCAGCAGCGGGTTAATTAGGGGATCCTACGAGCAGTACTTC
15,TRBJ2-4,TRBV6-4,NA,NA,CASSDGVGVGNIQYF,TGTGCCAGCAGTGACGGAGTAGGCGTTGGAAACATTCAGTACTTC